This TCR beta chain was documented in a study of T-cell memory formation after mild COVID-19. The study's findings and limits: Shrinking CD4+ clones resided mostly in CM and EM, and CD8+ ones in EMRA.

At least ten counts were recorded for this clonotype. Its specificity is unknown. The CDR3 is 15 residues long. V gave up 6 bases and J gave up 4 bases; unmatched junction bases: 5. From the 5' RACE reads, TCRdb called clonotypes with MiXCR, one entry per CDR3 protein. The data contain around 310,000 distinct CDR3 sequences, roughly an eighth of them singletons. The specimen was PBMCs or a T cell subset sorted from them (not recorded which). The chain couples TRBV12-3 or TRBV12-4 to TRBJ2-3; 12 bases are shared with TRBD2. The receptor comes from a man between 18 and 35 years old who had mild COVID-19 (a few samples of this study predate the infection). Cell type and time point are not known. For the CDR3, the DNA is TGTGCCAGCAGGAAACTAGCGGGGGGTGCAGATACGCAGTATTTT. It translates to CASRKLAGGADTQYF.